The 31 T cell receptor beta chains reported below all come from one sample, sequenced in a study of blood T cell repertoires in COVID-19. This table comes from immunoSEQ multiplex PCR, and its TCRdb copy is limited to in-frame clones, with some not included. The data contain just over 650,000 clones, more than 80% of them singletons. The sample comprised peripheral blood. These receptors were taken from a woman aged 18-29 years with acute or convalescent COVID-19.

This chain connects TRBV4-3 to TRBJ2-7, with unresolved D. The V gene's germline CDR1 is LGHNA and CDR2 YSLEER. Between the trimmed V and J ends, which lost 0 bases and 1 base, there was a span of 7 bases. The CDR3 runs to 14 residues. The CDR3: CASSQESVSYEQYF. The CDR3 bases are TGCGCCAGCAGCCAAGAGTCAGTTTCCTACGAGCAGTACTTC.

V is TRBV6-6 and J is TRBJ1-5; D is undetermined. The length of the CDR3 is 14 residues. The V and J ends lost 0 bases and 3 bases respectively, with 6 bases between them. Germline CDR1 and CDR2: MNHNY and SVGAGI (reference sequence). CDR3 coding DNA: TGTGCCAGCAGTTACTCGGGCTTCAATCAGCCCCAGCATTTT. It encodes CASSYSGFNQPQHF.

The chain uses TRBV11-2 and TRBJ1-1, with TRBD1 matching 7 bases. This CDR3 region has 15 residues. The ends lost 5 bases at V and 4 bases at J; junction bases unmatched: 10. The germline CDR1 and CDR2 sequences are SGHAT and FQNNGV. The CDR3, as DNA: TGTGCCAGCAGCCCCGTGAGGGGGCCAAGCACTGAAGCTTTCTTT. Translated: CASSPVRGPSTEAFF.

The chain combines TRBV10-3 with TRBJ1-1; 7 bases agree with TRBD1. Germline trimming cut 11 bases from V and 1 base from J; bases unmatched to any gene: 16. The germline V gene encodes CDR1 ENHRY and CDR2 SYGVKD. The CDR3 contains 16 residues. CDR3 region: CASNEPGTERNTEAFF. The CDR3 DNA is TGTGCCTCCAACGAGCCTGGGACAGAAAGGAACACTGAAGCTTTCTTT.

This clone was counted once. The genes are TRBV2 and TRBJ1-1; 8 bases agree with TRBD1. Germline values: CDR1 SNHLY, CDR2 FYNNEI. The CDR3 consists of 15 residues. The trim removed 8 bases at V and 0 bases at J, leaving 8 bases unmatched. CDR3 bases: TGTGCCAGCGGGACCCAGGGGGCGGTGAACACTGAAGCTTTCTTT. Its protein is CASGTQGAVNTEAFF. The full variable domain, its missing parts supplied by reference TRBV2 and TRBJ1-1, is EPEVTQTPSHQVTQMGQEVILRCVPISNHLYFYWYRQILGQKVEFLVSFYNNEISEKSEIFDDQFSVERPDGSNFTLKIRSTKLEDSAMYFCASGTQGAVNTEAFFGQGTRLTVV.

The chain employs TRBV12-5 and TRBJ1-5; 7 bases fit TRBD1. Germline V gives CDR1 LGHNT, CDR2 FRNRAP. J lost 2 bases, V lost 5 bases, and 3 bases had no gene match. This CDR3 has 14 amino acids. CDR3 amino acids: CASGVTGGNQPQHF. Here the CDR3 DNA reads TGTGCTAGTGGTGTAACAGGGGGCAATCAGCCCCAGCATTTT.

V gene TRBV13 combines with J gene TRBJ1-5; TRBD1 might be the D (5 bases). The CDR3 spans 14 residues. Germline CDR1 is PRHDT and CDR2 is FYEKMQ (reference sequence). Trimming cost V 0 bases and J 6 bases, with 9 bases left between them. For the CDR3, the DNA is TGTGCCAGCAGCTTAGGCAGGGAACGTCAGCCCCAGCATTTT. This encodes CASSLGRERQPQHF.

V gene TRBV6-4 combines with J gene TRBJ1-2, with 8 bases aligning to TRBD1. Germline V lookup: CDR1 MRHNA, CDR2 SNTAGT. This CDR3 spans 14 amino acids. The junction had 6 bases not matched to a gene; V was cut back by 6 bases and J by 3 bases. CDR3 loop: CASSRSTGDYGYTF. DNA for the CDR3: TGTGCCAGCAGCCGATCGACAGGGGACTATGGCTACACCTTC.

The V call is TRBV11-3, the J call TRBJ1-3; possibly TRBD1 for D (6 bases). Germline-derived CDR1 and CDR2 are SGHNT and YENEEA. V was clipped by 5 bases and J by 0 bases, with 11 bases between them. CDR3 length equals 15 residues. This CDR3 reads CASSKDRNSGNTIYF. DNA for the CDR3: TGTGCCAGCAGCAAAGACAGGAACTCTGGAAACACCATATATTTT.

The chain combines TRBV9 with TRBJ2-7; D might be TRBD2 (6 bases). V lost 2 bases, J lost 3 bases, and 12 bases lay in between. Germline lookup yields CDR1 SGDLS and CDR2 YYNGEE. The CDR3 contains 14 residues. The CDR3 spells CASSVGGSNYEQYF. The CDR3 DNA follows: TGTGCCAGCAGCGTGGGGGGTTCAAACTACGAGCAGTACTTC. Full variable domain (remainder filled in from reference TRBV9 and TRBJ2-7): DSGVTQTPKHLITATGQRVTLRCSPRSGDLSVYWYQQSLDQGLQFLIQYYNGEERAKGNILERFSAQQFPDLHSELNLSSLELGDSALYFCASSVGGSNYEQYFGPGTRLTVT.

J is TRBJ2-3 and V is TRBV5-1, with TRBD2 matching 11 bases. Germline values: CDR1 SGHRS, CDR2 YFSETQ. V gave up 0 bases and J gave up 7 bases; unmatched junction bases: 4. The CDR3 loop spans 15 amino acids. CDR3 nucleotide sequence: TGCGCCAGCAGCTTGGGTAGCGGGGGGGCTAATACGCAGTATTTT. This sequence encodes CASSLGSGGANTQYF.

This chain connects TRBV5-1 to TRBJ1-1; maybe TRBD1 (5 bases). The germline V gene encodes CDR1 SGHRS and CDR2 YFSETQ. This CDR3 is 13 amino acids long. V lost 1 base, J lost 4 bases, and 8 bases lay in between. The CDR3 here is CASSLLDSTEAFF. The CDR3 DNA is TGCGCCAGCAGCTTGCTTGACAGCACTGAAGCTTTCTTT.

The CDR3: CASSLPDRLAPLHF. The CDR3 coding sequence is TGTGCCAGCAGTTTACCGGACAGGCTAGCACCCCTCCACTTT. The chain employs TRBV28 and TRBJ1-6; 7 bases are shared with TRBD1. The junction had 6 bases not matched to a gene; V was cut back by 2 bases and J by 11 bases. Germline V gene lookup returns CDR1 MDHEN and CDR2 SYDVKM. CDR3 size: 14 residues.

The rearrangement joins TRBV20-1 to TRBJ2-7; D gene uncertain. V lost 3 bases and J lost 0, with 6 bases in between. CDR3 size: 12 residues. Germline CDR1 DFQATT, CDR2 SNEGSKA (reference sequence). CDR3 region: CSASLSSYEQYF. CDR3 sequence (DNA): TGCAGTGCTAGTCTGAGCTCCTACGAGCAGTACTTC.

The chain recombines TRBV12-5 with TRBJ2-3, with 11 bases aligning to TRBD2. The J segment lost 2 bases and the V segment lost 6 bases, leaving 10 bases of the junction unmatched. This CDR3 spans 17 amino acids. The germline gives CDR1 LGHNT, CDR2 FRNRAP. The CDR3 nucleotides are TGTGCTAGTGGCCCCCCGACTAGCGGGGTATACACAGATACGCAGTATTTT. It is translated as CASGPPTSGVYTDTQYF.

This clone was recorded only once. The rearrangement uses TRBV7-9 and TRBJ2-1; D gene uncertain. The CDR3 totals 12 residues. Germline CDR1 reads SEHNR; CDR2 reads FQNEAQ (reference sequence). Trimming cost V 0 bases and J 8 bases, with 5 bases left between them. Here the CDR3 DNA reads TGTGCCAGCAGCTTAGCTGGCTATGAGCAGTTCTTC. Its protein is CASSLAGYEQFF. Looking up the rest from reference TRBV7-9 and TRBJ2-1 gives the full variable domain: DTGVSQNPRHKITKRGQNVTFRCDPISEHNRLYWYRQTLGQGPEFLTYFQNEAQLEKSRLLSDRFSAERPKGSFSTLEIQRTEQGDSAMYLCASSLAGYEQFFGPGTRLTVL.

The chain recombines TRBV5-6 with TRBJ1-1, with a weak D call TRBD1 (5 bases). Germline CDR1 is SGHDT and CDR2 is YYEEEE. This CDR3 has 14 residues. Trimming cost V 0 bases and J 3 bases, with 9 bases left between them. CDR3 in amino acids: CASSLARVYTEAFF. CDR3 sequence (DNA): TGTGCCAGCAGCTTGGCCAGGGTATACACTGAAGCTTTCTTT.

V gene TRBV2 combines with J gene TRBJ2-7; 8 bases are a match to TRBD1. The length of the CDR3 is 12 residues. CDR1 and CDR2 from the germline V gene are SNHLY and FYNNEI. V was clipped by 7 bases and J by 5 bases; unmatched bases: 4. This CDR3 is CASNQGADEQYF. In nucleotides, the CDR3 is TGTGCCAGCAACCAGGGGGCGGACGAGCAGTACTTC. The full variable domain, its missing parts supplied by reference TRBV2 and TRBJ2-7, is EPEVTQTPSHQVTQMGQEVILRCVPISNHLYFYWYRQILGQKVEFLVSFYNNEISEKSEIFDDQFSVERPDGSNFTLKIRSTKLEDSAMYFCASNQGADEQYFGPGTRLTVT.

The J gene is TRBJ1-1, the V gene TRBV5-5, with D possibly matching TRBD1 (6 bases). CDR3 length: 13 amino acids. V was cut by 7 bases and J by 5 bases, with 15 bases left in between. Germline loops: CDR1 SGHKS, CDR2 YYEKEE (reference sequence). The CDR3 region is CASGGRRDTEAFF. In nucleotides, the CDR3 is TGTGCCAGCGGGGGCCGCAGGGATACTGAAGCTTTCTTT.

This clone was seen a single time. V is TRBV6-5 and J is TRBJ2-7; weak D call: TRBD2 (6 bases). Germline assignment: CDR1 MNHEY and CDR2 SVGAGI. The V end lost 4 bases, the J end lost 5 bases, and 15 bases lay between the germline ends. This CDR3 spans 14 amino acids. The CDR3 DNA reads TGTGCCAGCAGTTTGTCGGGGGAAGGCGACGAGCAGTACTTC. It translates to CASSLSGEGDEQYF.

Only one count was recorded for this clone. CDR3 protein: CASSLPSYEQYF. For the CDR3, the DNA is TGCGCCAGCAGCCTCCCCTCCTACGAGCAGTACTTC. J is TRBJ2-7 and V is TRBV5-1; D not certain. Deletions cut 4 bases from V and 0 bases from J, with 5 bases between. The CDR3 has 12 amino acids. The germline V gene encodes CDR1 SGHRS and CDR2 YFSETQ.

This chain uses TRBV11-2 with TRBJ2-1; no definite D call. The CDR3 totals 13 residues. The V and J ends lost 3 bases and 6 bases respectively, with 9 bases between them. Germline V gene sequence: CDR1 SGHAT, CDR2 FQNNGV. CDR3 sequence reads: CASSLPDTNEQFF. CDR3 nucleotide sequence: TGTGCCAGCAGCTTGCCCGACACCAATGAGCAGTTCTTC.

The rearrangement uses TRBV27 and TRBJ1-5; D remains ambiguous. The CDR3 covers 14 residues. Looked up from germline, CDR1 is MNHEY and CDR2 is SMNVEV (reference sequence). The germline V and J ends were trimmed by 6 bases and 0 bases, with 9 bases remaining between them. The CDR3 DNA sequence: TGTGCCAGCAGCCCTACAGATAGCAATCAGCCCCAGCATTTT. It translates to CASSPTDSNQPQHF.

This chain links TRBV9 with TRBJ2-2; tentative D call: TRBD1 (5 bases). CDR3 length: 15 residues. V was clipped by 2 bases and J by 3 bases, with 11 bases between them. Germline V lookup: CDR1 SGDLS, CDR2 YYNGEE. The CDR3 DNA reads TGTGCCAGCAGCGTGGGCAGGGTTGACACCGGGGAGCTGTTTTTT. It specifies CASSVGRVDTGELFF.

The V call is TRBV27, the J call TRBJ2-3; TRBD1 is a possible D gene (7 bases). Trimming left V 6 bases short and J 6 bases short, with 16 bases between. The CDR3 covers 14 residues. Germline assignment: CDR1 MNHEY and CDR2 SMNVEV (reference sequence). The CDR3 DNA reads TGTGCCAGCAGGCGCACAGGGGAGGCCGATACGCAGTATTTT. Its protein product is CASRRTGEADTQYF.

V is TRBV19 and J is TRBJ2-1, with D tentatively TRBD2 (6 bases). The germline V gene encodes CDR1 LNHDA and CDR2 SQIVND (reference sequence). The CDR3 contains 14 residues. Trimming removed 5 bases at V and 4 bases at J, with 12 bases between. This CDR3 reads CASSPGGEYNEQFF. CDR3 DNA: TGTGCCAGTAGTCCCGGGGGTGAATACAATGAGCAGTTCTTC.

This chain uses TRBV5-1 with TRBJ1-1; D is unresolved. CDR1 SGHRS and CDR2 YFSETQ come from the germline V gene. V was trimmed by 0 bases and J by 8 bases, leaving 14 bases between them. There are 14 residues in the CDR3. The CDR3 reads CASSLGAASQEAFF. CDR3 coding DNA: TGCGCCAGCAGCTTGGGGGCAGCTTCTCAGGAAGCTTTCTTT.

This clone showed up just a few times. This sequence joins TRBV11-2 and TRBJ1-3, with D perhaps matching TRBD1 (6 bases). V lost 3 bases, J lost 3 bases, and 9 bases lay in between. CDR1 and CDR2 from the germline V gene are SGHAT and FQNNGV. The CDR3 length is 14 residues. CDR3 bases: TGTGCCAGCAGCTTGGGGGCGGGTGGAAACACCATATATTTT. Translated: CASSLGAGGNTIYF. The variable domain in full, with the rest retrieved from reference TRBV11-2 and TRBJ1-3, is EAGVAQSPRYKIIEKRQSVAFWCNPISGHATLYWYQQILGQGPKLLIQFQNNGVVDDSQLPKDRFSAERLKGVDSTLKIQPAKLEDSAVYLCASSLGAGGNTIYFGEGSWLTVV.

This rearrangement joins TRBV19 to TRBJ2-2, with TRBD1 identical over 8 bases. The CDR3 loop spans 16 amino acids. The germline V gene has CDR1 LNHDA and CDR2 SQIVND (reference sequence). J lost 2 bases, V lost 7 bases, and 9 bases had no gene match. CDR3 nucleotide sequence: TGTGCCAGTACCCCACTCGGACAGGGCAACACCGGGGAGCTGTTTTTT. Residues: CASTPLGQGNTGELFF. Based on the CDR3 plus reference TRBV19 and TRBJ2-2, the full variable domain is DGGITQSPKYLFRKEGQNVTLSCEQNLNHDAMYWYRQDPGQGLRLIYYSQIVNDFQKGDIAEGYSVSREKKESFPLTVTSAQKNPTAFYLCASTPLGQGNTGELFFGEGSRLTVL.

V is TRBV7-2 and J is TRBJ2-3; 12 nucleotides line up with TRBD2. Per germline, CDR1 SGHTA and CDR2 FQGNSA. The CDR3 loop spans 16 amino acids. The V segment lost 5 bases and the J segment 5 bases; nucleotides outside the gene matches: 8. The CDR3 nucleotides read TGTGCCAGCAGCCCGCTAGCGGGGGGGCTGAAAGATACGCAGTATTTT. Its translation: CASSPLAGGLKDTQYF.

The CDR3 nucleotides read TGTGCCAGCAGCCCCATAGGGTGGGACAGCCCGTACACTGAAGCTTTCTTT. This sequence encodes CASSPIGWDSPYTEAFF. The rearrangement links TRBV7-7 to TRBJ1-1; 7 bases fit TRBD1. With 5 bases clipped from V and 3 bases from J, the junction kept 15 bases outside the gene matches. There are 17 residues in the CDR3. Per the germline V gene, CDR1 is SSHAT and CDR2 is FNYEAQ (reference sequence).